Listed below are T cell receptor beta chains from one sample, sequenced in a study of CD8 T cells in Susac syndrome. TCRdb reprocessed the immunoSEQ multiplex PCR reads with MiXCR, giving one entry per CDR3 protein. The data contain about 100,000 distinct CDR3 sequences, 95% of them singletons. Sequences were obtained from CD8+ T cells from PBMCs. The receptors were gathered from a human donor with Susac syndrome. Both conserved end residues are part of each CDR3. A D gene is named only where the DNA matches it firmly. A clone size is listed for some rows: how often the clone was seen (once, few, many), or a class if it is expanded.

size,V,D,J,DNA,CDR3
-,TRBV12-3/TRBV12-4,-,TRBJ1-5,TGTGCCAGCAGTTTGGGCAGGGTCAATCAGCCCCAGCATTTT,CASSLGRVNQPQHF
-,TRBV4-1,-,TRBJ1-4,TGCGCCAGCACCCCTCGGTCAGGGACTAATGAAAAACTGTTTTTT,CASTPRSGTNEKLFF
-,TRBV20-1,-,TRBJ2-3,TGCAGTGCTCCACGTTTCAGCACAGATACGCAGTATTTT,CSAPRFSTDTQYF
-,TRBV12-3/TRBV12-4,-,TRBJ2-5,TGTGCCAGCAGCCCGGGGGCCTCAGGATCGGAGACCCAGTACTTC,CASSPGASGSETQYF
-,TRBV27,TRBD1,TRBJ2-3,TGTGCCAGCAGTACCGGACAGGGCCCAGATACGCAGTATTTT,CASSTGQGPDTQYF
-,TRBV6-6,-,TRBJ2-3,TGTGCCAGCAGGACTCGGGACGCAGATACGCAGTATTTT,CASRTRDADTQYF
-,TRBV28,TRBD2,TRBJ2-3,TGTGCCAGCAGTCCCGCGGGTAGCGGGACAAATACGCAGTATTTT,CASSPAGSGTNTQYF
-,TRBV5-1,-,TRBJ2-7,TGCGCCAGCAGCTTGGAGGCAGCCACCTACGAGCAGTACTTC,CASSLEAATYEQYF
-,TRBV27,-,TRBJ2-7,TGTGCCAGCAGTCCCGCCCCCGGGGACTCCTACGAGCAGTACTTC,CASSPAPGDSYEQYF
-,TRBV29-1,TRBD1,TRBJ2-1,TGCAGCGTGCCCGGGACAGGACCTTACAATGAGCAGTTCTTC,CSVPGTGPYNEQFF
-,TRBV13,-,TRBJ1-5,TGTGCCAGCAGCTTTTCCCTTAGTCGGGGCGGCAATCAGCCCCAGCATTTT,CASSFSLSRGGNQPQHF
once,TRBV7-3,TRBD2,TRBJ2-1,TGTGCCAGCAGCTTAGAACCTAGCGGGTTTAACAATGAGCAGTTCTTC,CASSLEPSGFNNEQFF
-,TRBV29-1,-,TRBJ1-2,TGCAGCGTTGACGCAGGGTCCCCAGCTAACTATGGCTACACCTTC,CSVDAGSPANYGYTF
once,TRBV15,-,TRBJ1-2,TGTGCCACCAGCGCCAAACCAGGAGGACATGGCTACACCTTC,CATSAKPGGHGYTF
-,TRBV20-1,-,TRBJ2-2,TGCAGTGCTAGAGATAGCTCCGGGGAGCTGTTTTTT,CSARDSSGELFF
-,TRBV14,-,TRBJ1-2,TGTGCCAGCAGCCCGAGGAGGGACTATGGCTACACCTTC,CASSPRRDYGYTF
once,TRBV29-1,-,TRBJ2-5,TGCAGCGCGGGACCTCGGGAGACCCAGTACTTC,CSAGPRETQYF